This TCR beta chain stems from a study of OX40 agonist ivuxolimab in advanced cancers. Study information: Treatment of patients was with ivuxolimab, an agonistic anti-OX40 (CD134) antibody. The diagnoses of dose-escalation patients were hepatocellular carcinoma, melanoma, renal cell or head and neck cancer. Around 40% of patients had received prior checkpoint inhibitor therapy.

Notes on this clone: Its antigen is currently unknown.

This CDR3 comprises 16 residues. Assay: immunoSEQ multiplex PCR; the TCRdb copy retains only in-frame clones and omits some. The sample lists about 90,000 clones, roughly 90% seen once, with roughly 0.32% in the top ten. General study results and limits: At 0.1 to 3.0 mg/kg and by week 6, CD4+ and CD8+ T cells in the blood had expanded clonally.

The V call is TRBV21-1, the J call TRBJ2-3; TRBD1, as called in the table, went unchecked against the DNA. TRBV21-1 corresponds to a pseudogene. The receptor was isolated from an adult with an advanced solid tumor such as melanoma, head and neck, liver or kidney cancer. The source material was CD4+ or CD8+ T cells sorted from blood, sampled in a trial of the OX40 agonist ivuxolimab. DNA for the CDR3: TGTGCCAGCAGCAAATCTGGCAGGGCGATTACAGATACGCAGTATTTT. Protein sequence: CASSKSGRAITDTQYF.